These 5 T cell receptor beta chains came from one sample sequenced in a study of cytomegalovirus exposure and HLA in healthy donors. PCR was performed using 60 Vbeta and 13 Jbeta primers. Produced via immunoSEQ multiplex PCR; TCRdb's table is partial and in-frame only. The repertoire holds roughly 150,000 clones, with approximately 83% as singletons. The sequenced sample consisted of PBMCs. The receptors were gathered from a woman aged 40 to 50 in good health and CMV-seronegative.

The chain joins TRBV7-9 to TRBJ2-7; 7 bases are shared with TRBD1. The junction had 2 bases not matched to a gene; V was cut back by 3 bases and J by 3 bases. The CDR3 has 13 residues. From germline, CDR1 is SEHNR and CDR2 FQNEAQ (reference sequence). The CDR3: CASSFDRVYEQYF. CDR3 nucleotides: TGTGCCAGCAGCTTTGACAGGGTCTACGAGCAGTACTTC. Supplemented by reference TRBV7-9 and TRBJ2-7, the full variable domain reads DTGVSQNPRHKITKRGQNVTFRCDPISEHNRLYWYRQTLGQGPEFLTYFQNEAQLEKSRLLSDRFSAERPKGSFSTLEIQRTEQGDSAMYLCASSFDRVYEQYFGPGTRLTVT.

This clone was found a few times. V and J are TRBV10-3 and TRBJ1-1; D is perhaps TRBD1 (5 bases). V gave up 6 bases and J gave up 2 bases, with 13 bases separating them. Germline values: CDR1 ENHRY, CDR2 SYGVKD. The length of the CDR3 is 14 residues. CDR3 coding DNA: TGTGCCATCAGAGGGGAGGCAACTAACACTGAAGCTTTCTTT. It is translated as CAIRGEATNTEAFF.

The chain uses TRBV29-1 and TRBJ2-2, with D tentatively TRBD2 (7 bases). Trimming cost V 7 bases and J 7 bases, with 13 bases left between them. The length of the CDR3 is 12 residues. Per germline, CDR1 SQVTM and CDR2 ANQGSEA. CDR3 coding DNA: TGCAGCGGCCTAAGGGGGGGCGGGGAGCTGTTTTTT. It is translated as CSGLRGGGELFF.

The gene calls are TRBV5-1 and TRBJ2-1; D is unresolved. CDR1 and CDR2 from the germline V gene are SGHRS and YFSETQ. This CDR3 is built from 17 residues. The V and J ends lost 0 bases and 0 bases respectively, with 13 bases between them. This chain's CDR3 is CASSLVGQQSSYNEQFF. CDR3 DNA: TGCGCCAGCAGCTTGGTTGGCCAACAGAGCTCCTACAATGAGCAGTTCTTC.

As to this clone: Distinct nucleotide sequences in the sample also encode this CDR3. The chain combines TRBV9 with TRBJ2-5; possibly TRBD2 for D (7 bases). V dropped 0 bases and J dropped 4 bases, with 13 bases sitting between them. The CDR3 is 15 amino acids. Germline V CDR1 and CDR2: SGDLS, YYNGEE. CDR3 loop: CASSVEGGAGETQYF. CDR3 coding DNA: TGTGCCAGCAGCGTAGAGGGGGGGGCGGGAGAGACCCAGTACTTC. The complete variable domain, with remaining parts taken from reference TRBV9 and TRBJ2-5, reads DSGVTQTPKHLITATGQRVTLRCSPRSGDLSVYWYQQSLDQGLQFLIQYYNGEERAKGNILERFSAQQFPDLHSELNLSSLELGDSALYFCASSVEGGAGETQYFGPGTRLLVL.